These 29 T cell receptor beta chains originate from one sample sequenced in a study of control samples from healthy donors and cancer patients. Assay: immunoSEQ multiplex PCR; the TCRdb copy retains only in-frame clones and omits some. The sample gives 130,000 or so clones, approximately 90% of which show up once; 3% to 3.5% is in the top ten. The sequencing input was blood. The receptors stem from a middle-aged man in good health.

This clone was observed a single time. Here the CDR3 reads CASRGEGQGSSYEQYF. CDR3 DNA sequence: TGCGCCAGCAGAGGGGAAGGACAGGGTAGCTCCTACGAGCAGTACTTC. The genes are TRBV4-1 and TRBJ2-7; 8 nucleotides agree with TRBD1. With 6 bases clipped from V and 0 bases from J, the junction kept 10 bases outside the gene matches. The CDR3 spans 16 residues. CDR1 and CDR2 (germline): MGHRA, YSYEKL.

V gene TRBV30 combines with J gene TRBJ1-1; possibly TRBD1 for D (6 bases). V gave up 2 bases and J gave up 10 bases, with 11 bases separating them. CDR3 length: 11 residues. The germline V gene has CDR1 GTSNPN and CDR2 SVGIG (reference sequence). CDR3 protein: CAWSLGRGAFF. The CDR3 DNA reads TGTGCCTGGAGTCTGGGCAGGGGAGCTTTCTTT.

This chain links TRBV1 with TRBJ2-1; the listed D gene, TRBD2, was not tested against the DNA. TRBV1 is a pseudogene locus. This CDR3 is built from 15 residues. CDR3 loop: CTSSFRGGPLNEQFF. For the CDR3, the DNA is TGCACCAGCAGCTTCCGGGGGGGCCCCCTCAATGAGCAGTTCTTC.

The chain employs TRBV11-2 and TRBJ2-1; D might be TRBD1 or TRBD2, each matching 5 bases. CDR1 and CDR2 from the germline V gene are SGHAT and FQNNGV. V was pared by 3 bases and J by 10 bases, with 10 bases between. The CDR3 runs to 12 residues. In DNA form, the CDR3 reads TGTGCCAGCAGCTTTCAGGGACGGGAGCAGTTCTTC. Residues: CASSFQGREQFF.

The chain combines TRBV7-9 with TRBJ2-7; TRBD1 might be the D (6 bases). This CDR3 is 12 amino acids long. Germline-derived CDR1 and CDR2 are SEHNR and FQNEAQ (reference sequence). Trimming cost V 8 bases and J 1 base, with 9 bases left between them. The CDR3 spells CASGGRSYEQYF. CDR3 DNA sequence: TGTGCCAGCGGGGGCAGATCCTACGAGCAGTACTTC.

J is TRBJ2-7 and V is TRBV2; TRBD1 matches 7 bases. V shed 4 bases, J shed 6 bases, and the junction held 3 bases outside the gene matches. The CDR3 totals 12 residues. Per the germline V gene, CDR1 is SNHLY and CDR2 is FYNNEI. The DNA for the CDR3 is TGTGCCAGCAGTGGACAGGGAGCCGAGCAGTACTTC. As protein: CASSGQGAEQYF.

This chain connects TRBV4-2 to TRBJ1-4; D perhaps matches TRBD1 (6 bases). V was cut by 0 bases and J by 8 bases, with 13 bases left in between. The CDR3 runs to 15 residues. Per the germline V gene, CDR1 is LGHNA and CDR2 is YNFKEQ. The CDR3 nucleotides read TGTGCCAGCAGCCAAGATGAGTCAGGGGACGAAAAACTGTTTTTT. It is translated as CASSQDESGDEKLFF.

The table lists this clone with a few counts. This sequence joins TRBV28 and TRBJ1-3; D remains unclear. This CDR3 has 15 amino acids. V lost 5 bases and J 0 bases, leaving 11 bases between the germline ends. Looked up from germline, CDR1 is MDHEN and CDR2 is SYDVKM. The CDR3 bases are TGTGCCAGCAGTCTTGGACGGGACTCTGGAAACACCATATATTTT. Residues: CASSLGRDSGNTIYF.

The rearrangement joins TRBV11-2 to TRBJ2-7; no clear D. Germline V gives CDR1 SGHAT, CDR2 FQNNGV. Trimming stripped 4 bases from V and 6 bases from J, with 7 bases between. The CDR3 spans 11 residues. Here the CDR3 DNA reads TGTGCCAGCAGCTCGACACCCGAGCAGTACTTC. Protein sequence: CASSSTPEQYF.

This clone was detected a few times. The rearrangement uses TRBV4-2 and TRBJ1-1; D uncertain. The CDR3 extends over 14 amino acids. From germline, CDR1 is LGHNA and CDR2 YNFKEQ. With 1 base removed from V and 4 bases from J, the gap between germline ends came to 10 bases. CDR3 nucleotides: TGTGCCAGCAGCCAAGGTTGGCGGGGCACTGAAGCTTTCTTT. Its translation: CASSQGWRGTEAFF.

The gene calls are TRBV19 and TRBJ2-2, with no clear D. Trimming took 5 bases from V and 6 from J, leaving 13 bases between them. This CDR3 is 14 amino acids long. Germline CDR1 LNHDA, CDR2 SQIVND (reference sequence). The CDR3 nucleotides read TGTGCCAGTAGTCCCCGGTCGCTCGCCGGGGAGCTGTTTTTT. Residues: CASSPRSLAGELFF.

This rearrangement joins TRBV19 to TRBJ2-2; TRBD1 matches 7 bases. Looked up from germline, CDR1 is LNHDA and CDR2 is SQIVND (reference sequence). The CDR3 is 16 residues long. J gave up 1 base and V 2 bases, and 4 bases lay outside the gene matches. CDR3 nucleotides: TGTGCCAGTAGTATAAAACGACAGGGGAACACCGGGGAGCTGTTTTTT. Its protein product is CASSIKRQGNTGELFF.

The rearrangement uses TRBV2 and TRBJ2-2; 7 bases align to TRBD2. CDR1 SNHLY and CDR2 FYNNEI come from the germline V gene. The CDR3 covers 12 residues. The V and J ends lost 9 bases and 5 bases, in that order; junction bases with no gene match: 3. In DNA, the CDR3 is TGTGCCAGTGGGCGGGGGACCGGGGAGCTGTTTTTT. Amino acids: CASGRGTGELFF.

In this sample, this clone turned up a few times. The rearrangement joins TRBV24-1 to TRBJ2-7; D uncertain. Deletions cut 0 bases from V and 7 bases from J, with 6 bases between. CDR3 length equals 12 residues. Germline V gene sequence: CDR1 KGHDR, CDR2 SFDVKD. This chain's CDR3 is CATSDLLGEQYF. DNA for the CDR3: TGTGCCACCAGTGATTTGCTAGGAGAGCAGTACTTC.

The chain links TRBV4-1 to TRBJ2-4; 8 bases are shared with TRBD1. The germline gives CDR1 MGHRA, CDR2 YSYEKL. This CDR3 contains 15 residues. After removal of 0 bases from V and 4 bases from J, the junction contained 2 bases not matched to a gene. CDR3: CASSQDYRGKNIQYF. CDR3 in DNA: TGCGCCAGCAGCCAAGATTACAGGGGGAAAAACATTCAGTACTTC.

J is TRBJ2-7 and V is TRBV28; the match to TRBD1 covers 8 bases. V shed 6 bases, J shed 2 bases, and the junction held 6 bases outside the gene matches. This CDR3 region has 14 residues. Per germline, CDR1 MDHEN and CDR2 SYDVKM. This chain's CDR3 is CASSRRTGTYEQYF. The DNA of the CDR3 is TGTGCCAGCAGCCGGCGGACAGGGACCTACGAGCAGTACTTC.

A few counts support this clone. The gene calls are TRBV11-3 and TRBJ2-1; the match to TRBD2 covers 8 bases. Unmatched junction bases numbered 11, after V lost 0 bases and J lost 10 bases. The CDR3 is 16 amino acids. Germline V lookup: CDR1 SGHNT, CDR2 YENEEA. The CDR3 DNA is TGTGCCAGCAGCTTAGATACAGGGCCCGGGGGGGCGGAGCAGTTCTTC. Protein product: CASSLDTGPGGAEQFF.

The count of this clone is one. The chain carries TRBV19 and TRBJ1-4, with D hard to call. Per germline, CDR1 LNHDA and CDR2 SQIVND (reference sequence). Trimming cost V 6 bases and J 3 bases, with 14 bases left between them. CDR3 size: 15 residues. The CDR3 loop is CASSTRAGPNEKLFF. For the CDR3, the DNA is TGTGCCAGTAGCACCCGGGCCGGTCCTAATGAAAAACTGTTTTTT.

The V call is TRBV19, the J call TRBJ1-1; possibly TRBD1 for D (5 bases). This CDR3 is built from 13 residues. CDR1 and CDR2 from the germline V gene are LNHDA and SQIVND (reference sequence). V was pared by 2 bases and J by 1 base, with 5 bases between. Here the CDR3 DNA reads TGTGCCAGTAGTATACAGGGGAACACTGAAGCTTTCTTT. It encodes CASSIQGNTEAFF. The whole variable domain, remainder taken from reference TRBV19 and TRBJ1-1, is DGGITQSPKYLFRKEGQNVTLSCEQNLNHDAMYWYRQDPGQGLRLIYYSQIVNDFQKGDIAEGYSVSREKKESFPLTVTSAQKNPTAFYLCASSIQGNTEAFFGQGTRLTVV.

The rearrangement links TRBV20-1 to TRBJ2-2; D call uncertain. Trimming removed 5 bases at V and 6 bases at J, with 7 bases between. The germline gives CDR1 DFQATT, CDR2 SNEGSKA (reference sequence). The CDR3 totals 11 residues. Here the CDR3 DNA reads TGCAGTGCTGGGGATGCCGGGGAGCTGTTTTTT. This translates into CSAGDAGELFF.

The chain combines TRBV13 with TRBJ2-5, with D perhaps being TRBD1 or TRBD2 (6 bases each). V gave up 5 bases and J gave up 5 bases, with 15 bases separating them. Germline V gene data show CDR1 as PRHDT and CDR2 as FYEKMQ (reference sequence). This CDR3 region has 14 residues. The CDR3 DNA sequence: TGTGCCAGCAGCGGGGGGCAGGGTGTGGAGACCCAGTACTTC. It specifies CASSGGQGVETQYF.

In this sample, this clone turned up once. This chain uses TRBV7-3 with TRBJ1-1; D is undetermined. The CDR3 extends over 15 amino acids. Germline V gene sequence: CDR1 SGHTA, CDR2 FQGTGA. V was cut by 2 bases and J by 0 bases, with 10 bases left in between. The CDR3 DNA sequence: TGTGCCAGCAGCTTAGTCGCAGACATGAACACTGAAGCTTTCTTT. Its translation: CASSLVADMNTEAFF.

The chain employs TRBV19 and TRBJ2-5; D is perhaps TRBD1 (6 bases). Between the trimmed V and J ends, which lost 3 bases and 5 bases, there was a span of 13 bases. CDR3 size: 14 residues. From germline, CDR1 is LNHDA and CDR2 SQIVND (reference sequence). The CDR3, as DNA: TGTGCCAGTAGTATGGCAGGGGTAAGGGAGACCCAGTACTTC. Translation: CASSMAGVRETQYF.

This clone was seen only once. The same CDR3 can be traced to other DNA sequences in this sample. The rearrangement links TRBV19 to TRBJ1-5, with D tentatively TRBD1 (6 bases). Per germline, CDR1 LNHDA and CDR2 SQIVND (reference sequence). The CDR3 is 15 residues long. V shed 3 bases and J shed 1 base, with 10 bases lying between them. CDR3 amino acids: CASSIGTRSNQPQHF. In nucleotides, the CDR3 is TGTGCCAGTAGTATTGGGACAAGAAGCAATCAGCCCCAGCATTTT.

This clone was recorded only once. The V call is TRBV11-3, the J call TRBJ2-3; 7 nucleotides match TRBD2. Germline V gene data show CDR1 as SGHNT and CDR2 as YENEEA. The CDR3 covers 14 residues. J gave up 2 bases and V 3 bases, and 2 bases lay outside the gene matches. The CDR3 nucleotides read TGTGCCAGCAGCTTTGGGGGGGTCACAGATACGCAGTATTTT. Protein sequence: CASSFGGVTDTQYF.

V gene TRBV18 combines with J gene TRBJ2-1, with 10 bases aligning to TRBD1. Germline CDR1 is KGHSH and CDR2 is LQKENI. The CDR3 runs to 14 residues. V lost 6 bases and J lost 10; bases outside the gene matches: 9. CDR3 sequence reads: CASSPGTGAREQFF. The DNA for the CDR3 is TGTGCCAGCTCTCCTGGGACAGGGGCGAGGGAGCAGTTCTTC. The complete variable domain, with remaining parts taken from reference TRBV18 and TRBJ2-1, reads NAGVMQNPRHLVRRRGQEARLRCSPMKGHSHVYWYRQLPEEGLKFMVYLQKENIIDESGMPKERFSAEFPKEGPSILRIQQVVRGDSAAYFCASSPGTGAREQFFGPGTRLTVL.

The chain joins TRBV7-2 to TRBJ2-1; D perhaps matches TRBD2 (6 bases). Looked up from germline, CDR1 is SGHTA and CDR2 is FQGNSA. Deletions cut 1 base from V and 3 bases from J, with 7 bases between. The length of the CDR3 is 14 residues. DNA of the CDR3: TGTGCCAGCAGCTTAGGGGGGGACTACAATGAGCAGTTCTTC. Its protein is CASSLGGDYNEQFF.

The chain uses TRBV24-1 and TRBJ1-2; the D gene is possibly TRBD1 (5 bases). This CDR3 region has 17 residues. Per germline, CDR1 KGHDR and CDR2 SFDVKD. V shed 2 bases and J shed 6 bases, with 21 bases lying between them. CDR3 loop: CATSDSTWAGIEDGYTF. DNA for the CDR3: TGTGCCACCAGTGATTCTACTTGGGCAGGGATAGAAGATGGCTACACCTTC.

The rearrangement links TRBV11-2 to TRBJ2-3, with D possibly matching TRBD1 (6 bases). Germline V gives CDR1 SGHAT, CDR2 FQNNGV. This CDR3 contains 15 residues. V was cut by 5 bases and J by 4 bases, with 16 bases left in between. CDR3 sequence: CASSPPRTEPDTQYF. The CDR3, as DNA: TGTGCCAGCAGCCCGCCCCGGACAGAGCCAGATACGCAGTATTTT.